A selection of T cell receptor beta chains follows, all from one sample in a study of siplizumab effects on memory and regulatory T cells. The table came from immunoSEQ multiplex PCR; TCRdb's copy has only in-frame clones and leaves some out. This table holds about 120,000 clones, around 95% found once. The sample consisted of non-Treg CD4+ T cells sorted from blood. The receptors originated from a human donor in good health. Each CDR3 is given with its conserved first and last residue. D genes are given only for firm matches. Clone size appears in some rows only: once, few, many, or a class for an expanded clone.

D: .; size: .; J: TRBJ2-3; V: TRBV21-1; CDR3: CASSKVSYPDTQYF; DNA: TGTGCCAGCAGCAAAGTTTCGTACCCAGATACGCAGTATTTT
D: .; size: .; J: TRBJ2-1; V: TRBV30; CDR3: CAWQGTDEQFF; DNA: TGTGCCTGGCAGGGGACGGATGAGCAGTTCTTC
D: .; size: .; J: TRBJ2-1; V: TRBV9; CDR3: CASSTDLSYNEQFF; DNA: TGTGCCAGCAGCACCGACTTATCCTACAATGAGCAGTTCTTC
D: .; size: .; J: TRBJ1-4; V: TRBV19; CDR3: CASRLGTNEKLFF; DNA: TGTGCCAGTAGGTTGGGCACTAATGAAAAACTGTTTTTT
D: .; size: .; J: TRBJ1-4; V: TRBV19; CDR3: CASSNRAENEKLFF; DNA: TGTGCCAGTAGTAACCGGGCCGAAAATGAAAAACTGTTTTTT
D: TRBD1; size: .; J: TRBJ1-1; V: TRBV7-2; CDR3: CASSLATGLNTEAFF; DNA: TGTGCCAGCAGCTTAGCGACAGGGTTAAACACTGAAGCTTTCTTT
D: .; size: .; J: TRBJ1-4; V: TRBV27; CDR3: CASSLWGEGSNEKLFF; DNA: TGTGCCAGCAGTTTATGGGGGGAGGGATCAAATGAAAAACTGTTTTTT
D: TRBD1; size: once; J: TRBJ1-2; V: TRBV5-4; CDR3: CASSLGQGAHHF; DNA: TGTGCCAGCAGCTTGGGACAGGGGGCCCACCACTTC
D: .; size: .; J: TRBJ2-7; V: TRBV10-3; CDR3: CASRDRDGSYEQYF; DNA: TGTGCCAGCAGGGACCGGGACGGCTCCTACGAGCAGTACTTC
D: TRBD2; size: .; J: TRBJ2-5; V: TRBV7-2; CDR3: CASSLGRGIQETQYF; DNA: TGTGCCAGCAGCTTAGGGCGGGGGATCCAAGAGACCCAGTACTTC
D: .; size: .; J: TRBJ2-7; V: TRBV18; CDR3: CASSPQGNLFEQYF; DNA: TGTGCCAGCTCACCACAGGGGAATCTCTTCGAGCAGTACTTC
D: .; size: few; J: TRBJ2-2; V: TRBV25-1; CDR3: CASKYTGELFF; DNA: TGTGCCAGCAAATACACCGGGGAGCTGTTTTTT
D: .; size: .; J: TRBJ2-3; V: TRBV19; CDR3: CASRLGVSTDTQYF; DNA: TGTGCCAGTAGATTGGGCGTAAGCACAGATACGCAGTATTTT
D: TRBD2; size: .; J: TRBJ2-1; V: TRBV6-5; CDR3: CASTSPAGANNERFF; DNA: TGTGCCAGCACCTCCCCAGCGGGGGCCAACAATGAGCGGTTCTTC
D: TRBD2; size: .; J: TRBJ2-1; V: TRBV14; CDR3: CASSQEIGGGSYNEQFF; DNA: TGTGCCAGCAGCCAAGAGATCGGGGGGGGCTCCTACAATGAGCAGTTCTTC
D: TRBD1; size: once; J: TRBJ2-3; V: TRBV19; CDR3: CASREQGAKDTQYF; DNA: TGTGCCAGTAGGGAACAGGGGGCTAAAGATACGCAGTATTTT
D: .; size: .; J: TRBJ2-5; V: TRBV5-6; CDR3: CASSYIGGTQETQYF; DNA: TGTGCCAGCAGCTATATAGGCGGGACTCAAGAGACCCAGTACTTC
D: .; size: .; J: TRBJ2-1; V: TRBV9; CDR3: CASSVGVMGYNEQFF; DNA: TGTGCCAGCAGCGTAGGGGTAATGGGGTACAATGAGCAGTTCTTC
D: TRBD2; size: .; J: TRBJ2-7; V: TRBV6-6; CDR3: CASSLAGGDEQYF; DNA: TGTGCCAGCAGCCTAGCGGGGGGGGACGAGCAGTACTTC
D: .; size: .; J: TRBJ1-2; V: TRBV28; CDR3: CASSFRGTHTF; DNA: TGTGCCAGCAGTTTCCGAGGGACCCACACCTTC
D: .; size: .; J: TRBJ2-7; V: TRBV5-6; CDR3: CASSSTGRYEQYF; DNA: TGTGCCAGCAGCTCCACAGGGAGGTACGAGCAGTACTTC
D: .; size: .; J: TRBJ2-1; V: TRBV20-1; CDR3: CSAREYPAQVF; DNA: TGCAGTGCTAGAGAGTACCCTGCGCAGGTCTTC
D: TRBD2; size: .; J: TRBJ2-5; V: TRBV7-2; CDR3: CASSPRGGETQYF; DNA: TGTGCCAGCAGTCCTCGGGGGGGAGAGACCCAGTACTTC
D: .; size: once; J: TRBJ1-4; V: TRBV6-5; CDR3: CASSYLGEKLFF; DNA: TGTGCCAGCAGTTATCTTGGGGAAAAACTGTTTTTT
D: .; size: .; J: TRBJ2-7; V: TRBV7-2; CDR3: CASSRDTQTYEQYF; DNA: TGTGCCAGCAGCCGGGACACCCAGACGTACGAGCAGTACTTC
D: TRBD2; size: .; J: TRBJ2-7; V: TRBV18; CDR3: CASSPISGAQYF; DNA: TGTGCCAGCTCACCAATCAGCGGGGCTCAGTACTTC
D: .; size: .; J: TRBJ2-1; V: TRBV18; CDR3: CASSPSAGNEQFF; DNA: TGTGCCAGCTCACCCTCGGCCGGGAATGAGCAGTTCTTC
D: .; size: .; J: TRBJ1-4; V: TRBV2; CDR3: CASSGQGNEKLFF; DNA: TGTGCCAGCAGTGGGCAGGGTAATGAAAAACTGTTTTTT
D: TRBD1; size: .; J: TRBJ2-5; V: TRBV9; CDR3: CASSPHTGAGETQYF; DNA: TGTGCCAGCAGCCCCCACACAGGGGCTGGGGAGACCCAGTACTTC
D: .; size: .; J: TRBJ2-3; V: TRBV7-8; CDR3: CASSRRELRDTQYF; DNA: TGTGCCAGCAGCCGCAGGGAATTGAGGGATACGCAGTATTTT
D: .; size: once; J: TRBJ1-2; V: TRBV5-1; CDR3: CASRNNTGGYGYTF; DNA: TGCGCCAGCAGAAATAACACCGGCGGGTATGGCTACACCTTC
D: TRBD1; size: .; J: TRBJ1-2; V: TRBV19; CDR3: CAGRQGDYGYTF; DNA: TGTGCCGGTCGACAGGGGGATTATGGCTACACCTTC
D: .; size: .; J: TRBJ1-2; V: TRBV2; CDR3: CASRLQGNGGYTF; DNA: TGTGCCAGCAGGCTACAGGGTAATGGAGGCTACACCTTC
D: .; size: .; J: TRBJ1-2; V: TRBV28; CDR3: CASSLEEGYTF; DNA: TGTGCCAGCAGTTTGGAGGAGGGCTACACCTTC
D: TRBD1; size: .; J: TRBJ2-5; V: TRBV5-1; CDR3: CASGRGTGEETQYF; DNA: TGCGCCAGCGGCCGTGGGACAGGTGAGGAGACCCAGTACTTC
D: .; size: .; J: TRBJ2-3; V: TRBV6-5; CDR3: CASSNLKTGLDTQYF; DNA: TGTGCCAGCAGCAACCTTAAAACGGGGTTGGATACGCAGTATTTT
D: .; size: .; J: TRBJ2-2; V: TRBV10-3; CDR3: CAISDGRGTTGELFF; DNA: TGTGCCATCAGTGATGGACGGGGCACCACCGGGGAGCTGTTTTTT
D: TRBD1; size: once; J: TRBJ1-3; V: TRBV5-6; CDR3: CASLRQGLSGNTIYF; DNA: TGTGCCAGCCTTAGACAGGGTCTCTCTGGAAACACCATATATTTT
D: TRBD2; size: .; J: TRBJ2-3; V: TRBV7-2; CDR3: CASSLLGGGTDTQYF; DNA: TGTGCCAGCAGCTTATTGGGGGGGGGCACAGATACGCAGTATTTT
D: .; size: .; J: TRBJ2-5; V: TRBV19; CDR3: CASSIGQSSQETQYF; DNA: TGTGCCAGTAGTATCGGACAGAGCTCCCAAGAGACCCAGTACTTC
D: TRBD1; size: .; J: TRBJ1-2; V: TRBV27; CDR3: CASRTGVQGYTF; DNA: TGTGCCAGCAGGACAGGGGTTCAAGGCTACACCTTC
D: .; size: .; J: TRBJ1-3; V: TRBV10-1; CDR3: CASSGQGGHTIYF; DNA: TGCGCCAGCAGTGGCCAGGGAGGACACACCATATATTTT
D: .; size: .; J: TRBJ2-5; V: TRBV7-9; CDR3: CASSLMSQVGTQYF; DNA: TGTGCCAGCAGCCTTATGTCGCAAGTGGGGACCCAGTACTTC
D: .; size: once; J: TRBJ1-1; V: TRBV19; CDR3: CASSVRLDTEAFF; DNA: TGTGCCAGTAGTGTGCGGTTAGACACTGAAGCTTTCTTT
D: .; size: once; J: TRBJ2-6; V: TRBV5-4; CDR3: CASSLTVVPLSGANVLTF; DNA: TGTGCCAGCAGCTTGACCGTGGTCCCCTTGTCCGGGGCCAACGTCCTGACTTTC
D: TRBD1; size: .; J: TRBJ2-2; V: TRBV7-9; CDR3: CASSSDRYTGELFF; DNA: TGTGCCAGCAGCTCGGACAGGTACACCGGGGAGCTGTTTTTT
D: TRBD2; size: .; J: TRBJ2-1; V: TRBV5-4; CDR3: CASSISGGNSYNEQFF; DNA: TGTGCCAGCAGCATTAGCGGGGGGAACTCCTACAATGAGCAGTTCTTC
D: .; size: .; J: TRBJ1-2; V: TRBV4-1; CDR3: CASSQLGGYGYTF; DNA: TGCGCCAGCAGCCAACTAGGGGGCTATGGCTACACCTTC
D: TRBD1; size: .; J: TRBJ1-4; V: TRBV18; CDR3: CASSRGQNEKLFF; DNA: TGTGCCAGCTCGCGGGGACAGAATGAAAAACTGTTTTTT
D: .; size: .; J: TRBJ2-7; V: TRBV6-4; CDR3: CASWRPGRYEQYF; DNA: TGTGCCAGCTGGAGACCGGGCCGCTACGAGCAGTACTTC
D: .; size: few; J: TRBJ1-1; V: TRBV29-1; CDR3: CSVGENTEAFF; DNA: TGCAGCGTTGGGGAGAACACTGAAGCTTTCTTT
D: .; size: once; J: TRBJ1-2; V: TRBV6-5; CDR3: CASSYDSNYGYTF; DNA: TGTGCCAGCAGTTACGACAGTAACTATGGCTACACCTTC